What follows describes a single TCR beta chain. As processed by the authors: Estimated nucleated cell counts came from reference gene primer amplification. Libraries were prepared by immunoSEQ multiplex PCR; TCRdb keeps only in-frame clonotypes and omits some of them. Clonal size and the V and J genes are those of that table, whereas D and trimming came from the DNA. Of about 280,000 clones in the sample, about nine tenths were seen once. The sample is drawn from a study of blood T cell repertoires in COVID-19. Across the whole study: Sources were T cells, B-cell-depleted T cells, or PBMCs; the material itself was cDNA or gDNA.

One Seattle source followed patients from active infection through their disease course. CDR3 size: 19 residues. Trimming at V came to 4 bases and at J to 0 bases, leaving 8 bases not matched to a gene. Germline CDR1 is LGHDT and CDR2 is YNNKEL (reference sequence). The receptor was derived from a woman in her twenties or thirties with COVID-19, enrolled during active disease. The V gene is TRBV3-1 (or the pseudogene TRBV3-2), the J gene TRBJ1-6; 11 bases are shared with TRBD1. Sequenced: peripheral blood. The CDR3 reads CASSPPDRGHSSYNSPLHF. In nucleotides, the CDR3 is TGTGCCAGCAGCCCCCCGGACAGGGGGCACAGCTCCTATAATTCACCCCTCCACTTT.